The entry below describes one TCR beta chain. Time point indicated: pre-sensitization, week 0. Treatment meaning: therapeutic diphenylcyclopropenone sensitization with weekly scalp DPC. The record originates from a study of human T cells and chemical hapten exposure. The CDR3 covers 13 residues. V was cut by 2 bases and J by 8 bases, with 15 bases left in between. Germline-derived CDR1 and CDR2 are GTSNPN and SVGIG (reference sequence). TCRdb reprocessed the RACE reads via MiXCR and lists one record per CDR3 protein. The sample yields about 98,000 distinct CDR3 sequences, under 14% seen once. The chain joins TRBV30 to TRBJ1-2; perhaps TRBD1 as D (6 bases). Specimen: whole blood, collected in connection with sensitization to the hapten diphenylcyclopropenone (DPC). This sequence originates from a woman in her fifties or sixties with alopecia areata. Some clones in this sample may be carry-over from other donors' samples. The CDR3 DNA reads TGTGCCTGGAGTCCTTGGGACACGGCCGGCTACACCTTC. Amino acid sequence: CAWSPWDTAGYTF.